Below are 16 T cell receptor beta chains sequenced from a single sample in a study of CD8 T cells in ankylosing spondylitis. One entry per CDR3 protein results from TCRdb running MiXCR on the 5' RACE reads. The data hold approximately 250,000 distinct CDR3 sequences, with over 9.5% observed a single time. Sequenced input: blood, either unsorted or a sorted T cell fraction (not recorded which). The receptors originated from a male donor with ankylosing spondylitis or in good health (not recorded which).

Comments on this clonotype: A much more abundant neighbour one base away suggests this may be a read error. The V gene is TRBV12-3 or TRBV12-4, the J gene TRBJ2-6, with TRBD1 matching 8 bases. The CDR3 runs to 19 residues. Trimming removed 3 bases from V and 2 bases from J; junction bases left unmatched: 12. In DNA form, the CDR3 reads TGTGCCAGCAGTTTTGGGCCCCCGGGACAGGTCACTGGGGCCAACGTCCTGACTTTC. Protein sequence: CASSFGPPGQVTGANVLTF.

This clonotype was seen at least ten times. The CDR3 sequence is CASGPPGLAGVIGEQFF. CDR3 nucleotides: TGTGCCAGCGGGCCACCCGGGCTAGCGGGAGTAATAGGAGAGCAGTTCTTC. The V gene is TRBV3-1, the J gene TRBJ2-1, with 10 bases identical to TRBD2. This CDR3 contains 17 residues. Germline trimming cut 8 bases from V and 10 bases from J; bases unmatched to any gene: 20. The V gene's germline CDR1 is LGHDT and CDR2 YNNKEL (reference sequence).

This clonotype has at least ten counts. The genes are TRBV6-1 and TRBJ1-2; 9 bases match TRBD1. J was trimmed by 1 base and V by 4 bases; bases with no gene match: 4. CDR1 is MNHNS and CDR2 is SASEGT in the germline V gene. This CDR3 is 15 amino acids long. For the CDR3, the DNA is TGTGCCAGCAGTGCCCGGGACAGGGATAACTATGGCTACACCTTC. Translating gives CASSARDRDNYGYTF.

This clonotype was recorded many times. The gene calls are TRBV30 and TRBJ1-5; TRBD1 might be the D (6 bases). The CDR3 totals 13 residues. The V and J ends lost 3 bases and 5 bases respectively, with 11 bases between them. Looked up from germline, CDR1 is GTSNPN and CDR2 is SVGIG (reference sequence). CDR3 region: CAWSGYRDQPQHF. In DNA, the CDR3 is TGTGCCTGGAGCGGCTACAGGGATCAGCCCCAGCATTTT.

This clonotype was recorded at least ten times. The chain couples TRBV12-3 or TRBV12-4 to TRBJ1-4; D not certain. The CDR3 contains 14 residues. Trimming stripped 1 base from V and 7 bases from J, with 10 bases between. The CDR3 nucleotides are TGTGCCAGCAGTTTAGGGGGAGCGAGTGAAAAACTGTTTTTT. It encodes CASSLGGASEKLFF.

This clonotype was observed many times. The chain has TRBV20-1 and TRBJ1-6; TRBD1 is a possible D gene (6 bases). V was clipped by 5 bases and J by 1 base, with 9 bases between them. This CDR3 is 14 amino acids long. Germline loops: CDR1 DFQATT, CDR2 SNEGSKA (reference sequence). The CDR3, as DNA: TGCAGTGCTCAAAGGGGGTCCTATAATTCACCCCTCCACTTT. Translation gives CSAQRGSYNSPLHF.

This clonotype was counted ten times or more. J is TRBJ1-5 and V is TRBV4-1, with D uncertain. V lost 1 base and J 7 bases, leaving 20 bases between the germline ends. This CDR3 region has 17 residues. Germline V gene data show CDR1 as MGHRA and CDR2 as YSYEKL. In DNA, the CDR3 is TGCGCCAGCAGCCAAGGTCGCCAAGGTAGCCGGTACCAGCCCCAGCATTTT. As protein: CASSQGRQGSRYQPQHF.

V usage is TRBV7-2 and J usage is TRBJ2-1; D remains unclear. Trimming stripped 2 bases from V and 4 bases from J, with 12 bases between. This CDR3 is built from 15 residues. Looked up from germline, CDR1 is SGHTA and CDR2 is FQGNSA. CDR3 nucleotides: TGTGCCAGCAGCTTAATGGAGCAGACGTACAATGAGCAGTTCTTC. It yields the protein CASSLMEQTYNEQFF.

There are a few counts of this clonotype. The rearrangement links TRBV5-1 to TRBJ2-7, with D tentatively TRBD2 (6 bases). In germline, CDR1 is SGHRS, CDR2 YFSETQ. CDR3 size: 15 residues. Trimming cost V 4 bases and J 2 bases, with 16 bases left between them. This CDR3 is CASSPTGGEAYEQYF. CDR3 DNA: TGCGCCAGCAGCCCTACAGGTGGGGAGGCCTACGAGCAGTACTTC.

CDR3 protein: CASNPRVANEQFF. In DNA form, the CDR3 reads TGCGCCAGCAACCCTCGGGTGGCTAATGAGCAGTTCTTC. The chain couples TRBV5-1 to TRBJ2-1; D gene uncertain. CDR1 is SGHRS, CDR2 YFSETQ, per germline. The CDR3 consists of 13 residues. Trimming took 6 bases from V and 7 from J, leaving 14 bases between them. The full variable domain, rest sourced from reference TRBV5-1 and TRBJ2-1, is KAGVTQTPRYLIKTRGQQVTLSCSPISGHRSVSWYQQTPGQGLQFLFEYFSETQRNKGNFPGRFSGRQFSNSRSEMNVSTLELGDSALYLCASNPRVANEQFFGPGTRLTVL.

There are many counts of this clonotype. This chain's CDR3 is CASSQVSGGDTEAFF. DNA of the CDR3: TGCGCCAGCAGCCAAGTGTCAGGGGGGGACACTGAAGCTTTCTTT. The rearrangement joins TRBV4-1 to TRBJ1-1; 7 nucleotides match TRBD1. CDR3 length: 15 residues. CDR1 is MGHRA, CDR2 YSYEKL, per germline. The V and J ends lost 1 base and 3 bases, in that order; junction bases with no gene match: 5.

At least ten counts were recorded for this clonotype. J is TRBJ1-5 and V is TRBV4-1, with 8 bases lining up with TRBD1. Germline assignment: CDR1 MGHRA and CDR2 YSYEKL. The V segment lost 5 bases and the J segment 0 bases; nucleotides outside the gene matches: 9. The CDR3 is made up of 17 amino acids. The CDR3 loop is CASSEGTGVYSNQPQHF. The CDR3 DNA reads as TGCGCCAGCAGCGAAGGGACAGGAGTTTATAGCAATCAGCCCCAGCATTTT.

In its sample, this clonotype was seen many times. The chain couples TRBV12-3 or TRBV12-4 to TRBJ2-7, with D unclear. This CDR3 spans 13 amino acids. The V gene lost 8 bases and the J gene lost 2 bases, with 13 bases spanning the gap. Written as DNA, the CDR3 is TGTGCCAGCGGTGGATGGTCGGCCTACGAGCAGTACTTC. Translated: CASGGWSAYEQYF.

This clonotype was picked up many times. This chain links TRBV20-1 with TRBJ2-5; 8 bases map to TRBD2. The V gene end was trimmed by 6 bases and the J gene end by 2 bases; junction bases not matched to a gene: 14. CDR3 length: 16 amino acids. In germline, CDR1 is DFQATT, CDR2 SNEGSKA (reference sequence). The CDR3 DNA follows: TGCAGTGCCGGGGCCCCAAGCGGGAGACTTCAAGAGACCCAGTACTTC. Its translation: CSAGAPSGRLQETQYF.

The chain has TRBV11-2 and TRBJ2-7, with a weak D call TRBD2 (7 bases). V lost 8 bases and J 3 bases, leaving 23 bases between the germline ends. Germline V gene sequence: CDR1 SGHAT, CDR2 FQNNGV. This CDR3 is 16 amino acids long. For the CDR3, the DNA is TGTGCCAGCCTCCCCTTGGGGGGGCTAGCGGACTACGAGCAGTACTTC. Its translation: CASLPLGGLADYEQYF.

This clonotype has only a few counts. The V and J genes are TRBV5-1 and TRBJ1-1; 10 nucleotides align to TRBD1. This CDR3 is built from 15 residues. Germline CDR1 reads SGHRS; CDR2 reads YFSETQ. J lost 6 bases, V lost 2 bases, and 7 bases had no gene match. Here the CDR3 DNA reads TGCGCCAGCAGCTTTGGGGGACAGGGGAAACCTGAAGCTTTCTTT. Translated, it gives CASSFGGQGKPEAFF.